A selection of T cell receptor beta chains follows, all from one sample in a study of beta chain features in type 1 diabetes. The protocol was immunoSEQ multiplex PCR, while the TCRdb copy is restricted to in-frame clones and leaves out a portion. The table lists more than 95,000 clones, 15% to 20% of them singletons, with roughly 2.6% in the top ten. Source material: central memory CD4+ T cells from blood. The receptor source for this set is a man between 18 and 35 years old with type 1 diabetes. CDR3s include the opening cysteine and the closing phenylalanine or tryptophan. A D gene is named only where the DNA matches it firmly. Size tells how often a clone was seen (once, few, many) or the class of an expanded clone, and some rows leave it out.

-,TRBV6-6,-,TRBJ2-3,TGTGCCACTTCAGTAACGGGTACGCAGTATTTT,CATSVTGTQYF
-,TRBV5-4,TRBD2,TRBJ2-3,TGTGCCCAGGCGGCTAGCGGGAGCACAGATACGCAGTATTTT,CAQAASGSTDTQYF
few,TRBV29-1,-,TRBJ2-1,TGCAGCGTTGGGGCCCTTGGCGGTCTAACCTACAATGAGCAGTTCTTC,CSVGALGGLTYNEQFF
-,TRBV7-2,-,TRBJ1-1,TGTGCCAGCAGCCCAACGACAATCGAAGCTTTCTTT,CASSPTTIEAFF
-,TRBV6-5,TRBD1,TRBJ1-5,TGTGCCAGCAGCCCAGGGGGCCATAGCAATCAGCCCCAGCATTTT,CASSPGGHSNQPQHF
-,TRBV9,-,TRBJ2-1,TGTGCCAGCAGCGTAAGGGTTTTCTCCTACAATGAGCAGTTCTTC,CASSVRVFSYNEQFF
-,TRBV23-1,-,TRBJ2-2,TGCGCCAGCAGTTGGCCTAGCGACAACCCCGTTCTCACCGGGGAGCTGTTTTTT,CASSWPSDNPVLTGELFF
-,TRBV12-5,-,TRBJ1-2,TGTGCTAGTGTCACGTCGGGGACCTATCCTAACTATGGCTACACCTTC,CASVTSGTYPNYGYTF
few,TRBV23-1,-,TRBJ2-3,TGCGCCAGCAGTCAACCGGGGAACGGCAAATATACGCAGTATTTT,CASSQPGNGKYTQYF
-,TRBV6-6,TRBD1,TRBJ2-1,TGTGCCAGCAGTTACCCTCCTGGGACAGCCTGGAATGAGCAGTTCTTC,CASSYPPGTAWNEQFF
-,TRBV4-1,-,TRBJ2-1,TGCGCCAGCAGCCTCCCTAGGTCGGGAGCCAATGAGCAGTTCTTC,CASSLPRSGANEQFF
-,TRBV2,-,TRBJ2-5,TGTGCCAGCAGTCCAGGGAGGGAGACCCAGTACTTC,CASSPGRETQYF
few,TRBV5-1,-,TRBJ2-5,TGCGCCAGCATGCGGGGGCCAGGGCGTGAGACCCAGTACTTC,CASMRGPGRETQYF
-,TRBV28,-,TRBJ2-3,TGTGCCATCGGGGCGGGCACAGATACGCAGTATTTT,CAIGAGTDTQYF
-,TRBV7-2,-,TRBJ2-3,TGTGCCAGCAGCGCCTACGGGACTAGCACAGATACGCAGTATTTT,CASSAYGTSTDTQYF
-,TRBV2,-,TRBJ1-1,TGTGCCAGCAGTGCACAGGGTCGGATGAGCACTGAAGCTTTCTTT,CASSAQGRMSTEAFF
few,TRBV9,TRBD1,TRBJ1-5,TGTGCCAGCAGCCAGGGGGCGCAGGGTCAGCCCCAGCATTTT,CASSQGAQGQPQHF
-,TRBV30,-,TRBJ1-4,TGTGCCTGGAGTGGAACGAATGAAAAACTGTTTTTT,CAWSGTNEKLFF
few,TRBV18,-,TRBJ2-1,TGTGCCAGCGCAGAAGGGTCCTACAATGAGCAGTTCTTC,CASAEGSYNEQFF
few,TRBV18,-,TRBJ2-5,TGTGCCAGCTCAGCGGGGCACCAAGAGACCCAGTACTTC,CASSAGHQETQYF
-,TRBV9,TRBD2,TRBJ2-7,TGTGCCAGCAGCCCCAGCGGGAGAGGCTACGAGCAGTACTTC,CASSPSGRGYEQYF
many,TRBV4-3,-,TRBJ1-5,TGCGCCAGCAGCCAAGATCAACAGGGAAATCAGCCCCAGCATTTT,CASSQDQQGNQPQHF
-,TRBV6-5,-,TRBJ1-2,TGTGCCAGCCTCGCTCGGGCGGGGTCTGGCTACACCTTC,CASLARAGSGYTF
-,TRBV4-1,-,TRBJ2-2,TGCGCCAGCAGCCATGGACTACTAGCGGGACAGGGAAAGACCGGGGAGCTGTTTTTT,CASSHGLLAGQGKTGELFF
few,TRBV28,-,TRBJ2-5,TGTGCCAGCAGTTTAATGACAACCCAAGAGACCCAGTACTTC,CASSLMTTQETQYF
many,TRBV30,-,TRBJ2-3,TGTGCCTGCGATGTGGCTACCCTTACAGATACGCAGTATTTT,CACDVATLTDTQYF
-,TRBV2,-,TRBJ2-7,TGTGCCAGCAGTGCCACGACTAACTCCTACGAGCAGTACTTC,CASSATTNSYEQYF
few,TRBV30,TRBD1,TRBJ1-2,TGTGCCTGGAGTGCAGGACAGGGCGTCTATGGCTACACCTTC,CAWSAGQGVYGYTF
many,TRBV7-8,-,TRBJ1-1,TGTGCCAGCAGCTTAACGCCGGGGATGAACACTGAAGCTTTCTTT,CASSLTPGMNTEAFF
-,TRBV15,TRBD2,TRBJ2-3,TGTGCCACCAGCAGAACGGGACTAGCGGGGCCCTTAATCACAGATACGCAGTATTTT,CATSRTGLAGPLITDTQYF
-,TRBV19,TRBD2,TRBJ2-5,TGTGCCAGTAGTATTAGCGGGAGAGAGACCCAGTACTTC,CASSISGRETQYF
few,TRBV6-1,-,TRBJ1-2,TGTGCCAGCAGTCCTGCCGATGGCTACACCTTC,CASSPADGYTF
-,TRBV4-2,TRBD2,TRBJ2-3,TGTGCCAGCAGCCAAGATCCGGGACTAGCGGGGCAATCTAGCACAGATACGCAGTATTTT,CASSQDPGLAGQSSTDTQYF
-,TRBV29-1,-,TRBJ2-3,TGCAGCGTTGACGCCGTCAACCCGACAGATACGCAGTATTTT,CSVDAVNPTDTQYF
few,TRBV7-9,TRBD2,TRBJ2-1,TGTGGACTAGCGGGGAGATCCTACAATGAGCAGTTCTTC,CGLAGRSYNEQFF
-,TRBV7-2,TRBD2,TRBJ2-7,TGTGCCAGCAGCTTAGATGGCGGGGGACCTTACGAGCAGTACTTC,CASSLDGGGPYEQYF
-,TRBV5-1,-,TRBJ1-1,TGCGCCAGCAGCTTGGGGGAGAACACTGAAGCTTTCTTT,CASSLGENTEAFF
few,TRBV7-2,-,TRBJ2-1,TGTGCCAGCCACAGGGCCGGGCACAATGAGCAGTTCTTC,CASHRAGHNEQFF
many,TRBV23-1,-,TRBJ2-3,TGCGCCAGCAGTCAATGCGGGCCGCCCACAGATACGCAGTATTTT,CASSQCGPPTDTQYF
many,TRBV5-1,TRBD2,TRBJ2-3,TGCGCCAGCAGCTATGGGGGACTGACTAGCGGTGGAGATACGCAGTATTTT,CASSYGGLTSGGDTQYF
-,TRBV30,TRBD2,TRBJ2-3,TGTGCCTGGAACGAGCGGGGAGGCACAGATACGCAGTATTTT,CAWNERGGTDTQYF
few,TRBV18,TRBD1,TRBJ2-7,TGTGCCAGCTCACCAGGAGGACAGGGGGCTTACGAGCAGTACTTC,CASSPGGQGAYEQYF
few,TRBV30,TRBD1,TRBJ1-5,TGTGCCTGGACCGACAGGGGTGGCAATCAGCCCCAGCATTTT,CAWTDRGGNQPQHF